The text below deals with one TCR beta chain. The antigen is not known. The primer mix had 60 Vbeta and 13 Jbeta primers. Data came from immunoSEQ multiplex PCR; TCRdb stores just in-frame clones and leaves some out. This table holds approximately 130,000 clones, 79% found once. This sample stems from a study of cytomegalovirus exposure and HLA in healthy donors. The CDR3 is made up of 14 amino acids. Germline loops: CDR1 MDHEN, CDR2 SYDVKM. The ends lost 3 bases at V and 8 bases at J; junction bases unmatched: 1. Study-wide points: For most TCR sequences rarity was the rule, although some public TCRs occurred in many donors. Previous analysis showed most TCR beta V segments were productive about 90% or about 30% of the time. Presence/absence analysis assumed near-uniform sequencing depth across donors.

Sequencing input: PBMCs. This TCR was sampled from a male donor in good health and CMV-seronegative. The V and J genes are TRBV28 and TRBJ1-6; 10 nucleotides align to TRBD1. The CDR3: CASSLGTGDSPLHF. In nucleotides, the CDR3 is TGTGCCAGCAGTTTGGGGACAGGGGATTCACCCCTCCACTTT.